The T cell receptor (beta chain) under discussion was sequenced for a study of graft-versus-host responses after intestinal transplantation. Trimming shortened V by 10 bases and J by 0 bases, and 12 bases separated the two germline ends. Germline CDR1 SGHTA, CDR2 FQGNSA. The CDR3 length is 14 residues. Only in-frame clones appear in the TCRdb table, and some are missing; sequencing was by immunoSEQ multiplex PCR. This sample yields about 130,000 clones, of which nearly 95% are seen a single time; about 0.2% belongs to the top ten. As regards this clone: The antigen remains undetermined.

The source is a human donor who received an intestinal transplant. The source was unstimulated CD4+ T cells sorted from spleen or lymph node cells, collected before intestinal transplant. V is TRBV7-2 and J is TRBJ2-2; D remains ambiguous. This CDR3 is CATLDRSNTGELFF. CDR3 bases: TGTGCCACCCTTGACCGCTCGAACACCGGGGAGCTGTTTTTT.